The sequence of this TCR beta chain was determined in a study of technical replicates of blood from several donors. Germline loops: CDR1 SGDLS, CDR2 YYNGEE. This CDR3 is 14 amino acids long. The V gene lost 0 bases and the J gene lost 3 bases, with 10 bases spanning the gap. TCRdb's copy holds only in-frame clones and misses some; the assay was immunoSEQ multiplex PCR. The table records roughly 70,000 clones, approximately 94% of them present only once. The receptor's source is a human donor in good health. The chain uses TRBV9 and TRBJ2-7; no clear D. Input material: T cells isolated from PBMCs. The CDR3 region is CASSVGDLIYEQYF. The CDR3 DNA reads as TGTGCCAGCAGCGTAGGCGACTTGATCTACGAGCAGTACTTC. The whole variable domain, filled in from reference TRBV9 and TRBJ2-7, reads DSGVTQTPKHLITATGQRVTLRCSPRSGDLSVYWYQQSLDQGLQFLIQYYNGEERAKGNILERFSAQQFPDLHSELNLSSLELGDSALYFCASSVGDLIYEQYFGPGTRLTVT.